Below, 21 T cell receptor beta chains from the same sample are listed, as sequenced in a study of T cell responses to AZD1222 COVID-19 vaccine. Only in-frame clones appear in the TCRdb table, and some are missing; sequencing was by immunoSEQ multiplex PCR. Among about 130,000 clones listed, about 91% were seen once. The sample consisted of peripheral blood, taken on day 0 of AZD1222 vaccination. These receptors all come from an adult in good health.

J is TRBJ2-3 and V is TRBV5-1, with a tentative D call TRBD2 (7 bases). CDR3 size: 15 residues. Germline lookup yields CDR1 SGHRS and CDR2 YFSETQ. Between the trimmed V and J ends, which lost 0 bases and 3 bases, there was a span of 11 bases. CDR3 sequence (DNA): TGCGCCAGCAGCTTGGAAGGGGGGGCAACAGATACGCAGTATTTT. The encoded protein is CASSLEGGATDTQYF.

The DNA of the CDR3 is TGTGCCAGCAGCTTAGGCTTAAGGGGGCGATACACAGATACGCAGTATTTT. This sequence encodes CASSLGLRGRYTDTQYF. The rearrangement links TRBV7-2 to TRBJ2-3; 7 bases map to TRBD1. With 1 base clipped from V and 2 bases from J, the junction kept 9 bases outside the gene matches. The CDR3 extends over 17 amino acids. Germline V gene lookup returns CDR1 SGHTA and CDR2 FQGNSA. The full variable domain, with the rest looked up from reference TRBV7-2 and TRBJ2-3, is GAGVSQSPSNKVTEKGKDVELRCDPISGHTALYWYRQSLGQGLEFLIYFQGNSAPDKSGLPSDRFSAERTGGSVSTLTIQRTQQEDSAVYLCASSLGLRGRYTDTQYFGPGTRLTVL.

The V and J genes are TRBV18 and TRBJ2-5; D assignment may be TRBD1 or TRBD2 (5 bases each). The V end was cut by 0 bases, the J end by 2 bases, with 10 bases between. Germline V gene lookup returns CDR1 KGHSH and CDR2 LQKENI. This CDR3 comprises 15 residues. The CDR3 coding sequence is TGTGCCAGCTCACCACCGAGGGCAGGGCAAGAGACCCAGTACTTC. Encoded protein: CASSPPRAGQETQYF.

Concerning this clone itself: A junction boundary mismatches the germline segment, possibly from a read error. The DNA for the CDR3 is TGTGCTAGCAGCCGGTCGGGAGGGGCTAAAGAGACCCAGTACTTC. Its protein product is CASSRSGGAKETQYF. The genes are TRBV7-7 and TRBJ2-5, with 8 positions matching TRBD2. Germline V gene lookup returns CDR1 SSHAT and CDR2 FNYEAQ (reference sequence). The CDR3 extends over 15 amino acids. Variable domain in full (rest from reference TRBV7-7 and TRBJ2-5): GAGVSQSPRYKVTKRGQDVTLRCDPISSHATLYWYQQALGQGPEFLTYFNYEAQPDKSGLPSDRFSAERPEGSISTLTIQRTEQRDSAMYRCASSRSGGAKETQYFGPGTRLLVL.

This chain uses TRBV3-1 (or the pseudogene TRBV3-2) with TRBJ1-3; maybe TRBD1 (5 bases). V was trimmed by 2 bases and J by 0 bases, leaving 14 bases between them. This CDR3 contains 17 residues. The germline V gene has CDR1 LGHDT and CDR2 YNNKEL (reference sequence). The CDR3 DNA follows: TGTGCCAGCAGCCAACGCTTGGGGGGTAACTCTGGAAACACCATATATTTT. Translation: CASSQRLGGNSGNTIYF.

This sequence joins TRBV28 and TRBJ1-5; 8 nucleotides line up with TRBD1. The CDR3 is made up of 18 amino acids. The V and J ends lost 6 bases and 4 bases, in that order; junction bases with no gene match: 17. Germline V CDR1 and CDR2: MDHEN, SYDVKM. CDR3 nucleotide sequence: TGTGCCAGCAGAAACCCGAGGGGACAGGTGTTTGGGAATCAGCCCCAGCATTTT. The encoded protein is CASRNPRGQVFGNQPQHF.

This chain joins TRBV4-3 and TRBJ1-6; unclear D gene. The CDR3 is 17 amino acids. Germline V gene data show CDR1 as LGHNA and CDR2 as YSLEER. Trimming removed 2 bases from V and 7 bases from J, with 18 bases in between. The CDR3 DNA reads as TGCGCCAGCAGCCAAATGAATCGGGAGGCCGGGAATTCACCCCTCCACTTT. This gives the protein CASSQMNREAGNSPLHF.

The chain employs TRBV9 and TRBJ1-1, with TRBD1 matching over 8 bases. Trimming took 4 bases from V and 0 from J; bases not matched to a gene: 5. CDR3 length: 15 amino acids. Germline values: CDR1 SGDLS, CDR2 YYNGEE. As DNA, the CDR3 is TGTGCCAGCAGCCCGCGGACAGGGATGAACACTGAAGCTTTCTTT. Its translation is CASSPRTGMNTEAFF.

The V gene is TRBV4-1, the J gene TRBJ2-5; D ambiguous. Germline CDR1 is MGHRA and CDR2 is YSYEKL. V was trimmed by 1 base and J by 7 bases, leaving 16 bases between them. The CDR3 extends over 15 amino acids. CDR3 protein: CASSQGVDQSLTQYF. CDR3 DNA sequence: TGCGCCAGCAGCCAAGGGGTCGACCAATCTTTGACCCAGTACTTC.

This rearrangement joins TRBV4-3 to TRBJ1-3; D is ambiguous. V lost 0 bases and J 2 bases, leaving 8 bases between the germline ends. This CDR3 has 15 residues. CDR1 is LGHNA, CDR2 YSLEER, per germline. This chain's CDR3 is CASSQDRFTGNTIYF. In nucleotides, the CDR3 is TGCGCCAGCAGCCAAGATAGGTTTACTGGAAACACCATATATTTT.

This clone was found once. The CDR3: CASSSLEREIDTQYF. DNA for the CDR3: TGTGCCAGCAGCTCCCTCGAGAGGGAGATAGATACGCAGTATTTT. This chain links TRBV5-8 with TRBJ2-3; TRBD2 is a possible D gene (5 bases). This CDR3 is built from 15 residues. Germline V gene lookup returns CDR1 SGHTS and CDR2 YDEGEE. The V end was cut by 3 bases, the J end by 5 bases, with 16 bases between. The whole variable domain, filled in from reference TRBV5-8 and TRBJ2-3, reads EAGVTQSPTHLIKTRGQQATLRCSPISGHTSVYWYQQALGLGLQFLLWYDEGEERNRGNFPPRFSGRQFPNYSSELNVNALELEDSALYLCASSSLEREIDTQYFGPGTRLTVL.

The CDR3 here is CASSPGLAGGPYNEQFF. CDR3 bases: TGCGCCAGCAGCCCGGGACTAGCGGGGGGGCCTTACAATGAGCAGTTCTTC. The V gene is TRBV5-1, the J gene TRBJ2-1; 16 bases agree with TRBD2. Germline loops: CDR1 SGHRS, CDR2 YFSETQ. V gave up 4 bases and J gave up 4 bases; unmatched junction bases: 5. CDR3 length: 17 residues.

The chain uses TRBV27 and TRBJ1-2, with 9 positions matching TRBD1. Germline V gene lookup returns CDR1 MNHEY and CDR2 SMNVEV (reference sequence). The CDR3 runs to 15 residues. J lost 2 bases, V lost 6 bases, and 7 bases had no gene match. CDR3 in amino acids: CASSTQGARNYGYTF. CDR3 nucleotides: TGTGCCAGCAGCACACAGGGGGCTCGGAACTATGGCTACACCTTC.

DNA of the CDR3: TGTGCCAGCAGTTTGCTCGAATATGGCTACACCTTC. Protein: CASSLLEYGYTF. The rearrangement uses TRBV28 and TRBJ1-2; D remains ambiguous. CDR3 length equals 12 residues. Trimming stripped 3 bases from V and 5 bases from J, with 7 bases between. Per germline, CDR1 MDHEN and CDR2 SYDVKM.

The chain uses TRBV7-9 and TRBJ2-1; 13 positions agree with TRBD2. The CDR3 is made up of 15 amino acids. V was pared by 3 bases and J by 7 bases, with 3 bases of the junction left unmatched. The germline gives CDR1 SEHNR, CDR2 FQNEAQ (reference sequence). In DNA form, the CDR3 reads TGTGCCAGCAGCTTGGCGGGACTAGCGGGGAATGAGCAGTTCTTC. The encoded protein is CASSLAGLAGNEQFF.

The gene calls are TRBV7-9 and TRBJ1-1, with 8 bases matching TRBD1. Germline lookup yields CDR1 SEHNR and CDR2 FQNEAQ (reference sequence). This CDR3 region has 16 residues. V lost 1 base to trimming and J lost 1 base; unmatched junction nucleotides: 5. CDR3 amino acids: CASSLGTGSGNTEAFF. CDR3 DNA: TGTGCCAGCAGCTTAGGGACAGGGTCGGGGAACACTGAAGCTTTCTTT.

The CDR3 here is CASSQGPGIPTEAFF. The CDR3 DNA follows: TGCGCCAGCAGCCAAGGTCCGGGGATACCCACTGAAGCTTTCTTT. The gene calls are TRBV4-1 and TRBJ1-1, with no clear D. The CDR3 length is 15 residues. The V and J ends lost 1 base and 4 bases respectively, with 13 bases between them. Per the germline V gene, CDR1 is MGHRA and CDR2 is YSYEKL.

The chain is built from TRBV4-2 and TRBJ1-2, with TRBD1 matching over 12 bases. The V and J ends lost 1 base and 7 bases, in that order; junction bases with no gene match: 4. CDR1 and CDR2 (germline): LGHNA, YNFKEQ. This CDR3 has 15 residues. CDR3 protein: CASSQVGTGGSGYTF. The CDR3, as DNA: TGTGCCAGCAGCCAAGTAGGGACAGGGGGCTCTGGCTACACCTTC.

The genes are TRBV5-6 and TRBJ1-6, with a tentative D call TRBD1 (5 bases). This CDR3 region has 17 residues. V was clipped by 1 base and J by 9 bases, with 20 bases between them. Germline V gene sequence: CDR1 SGHDT, CDR2 YYEEEE. In nucleotides, the CDR3 is TGTGCCAGCAGCTTGAAGCGAGGGTCCAGGGCGGGTTCACCCCTCCACTTT. Its protein product is CASSLKRGSRAGSPLHF.

V and J are TRBV13 and TRBJ2-7; D is possibly TRBD1 (6 bases). CDR1 PRHDT and CDR2 FYEKMQ come from the germline V gene (reference sequence). Trimming removed 3 bases at V and 2 bases at J, with 8 bases between. CDR3 length equals 13 residues. In DNA, the CDR3 is TGTGCCAGCAGCTTGTGGACAGCCTACGAGCAGTACTTC. The encoded protein is CASSLWTAYEQYF.

This rearrangement joins TRBV5-1 to TRBJ2-2; 7 bases map to TRBD1. From germline, CDR1 is SGHRS and CDR2 YFSETQ. The CDR3 contains 16 residues. The V and J ends lost 0 bases and 5 bases, in that order; junction bases with no gene match: 7. In nucleotides, the CDR3 is TGCGCCAGCAGCTTGGAGGGGGCGCGAGAAACCGGGGAGCTGTTTTTT. Translated: CASSLEGARETGELFF.